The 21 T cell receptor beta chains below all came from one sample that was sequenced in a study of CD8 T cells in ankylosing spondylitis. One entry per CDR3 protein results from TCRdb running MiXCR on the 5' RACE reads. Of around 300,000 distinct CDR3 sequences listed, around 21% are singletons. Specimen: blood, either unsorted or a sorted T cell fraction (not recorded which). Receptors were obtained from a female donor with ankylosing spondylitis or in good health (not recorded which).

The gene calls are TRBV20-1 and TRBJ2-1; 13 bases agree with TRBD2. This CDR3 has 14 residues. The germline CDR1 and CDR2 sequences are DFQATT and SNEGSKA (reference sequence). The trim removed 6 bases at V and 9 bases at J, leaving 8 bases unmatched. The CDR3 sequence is CSAQTSGRASEQFF. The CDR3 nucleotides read TGCAGTGCCCAAACTAGCGGGAGGGCTAGTGAGCAGTTCTTC.

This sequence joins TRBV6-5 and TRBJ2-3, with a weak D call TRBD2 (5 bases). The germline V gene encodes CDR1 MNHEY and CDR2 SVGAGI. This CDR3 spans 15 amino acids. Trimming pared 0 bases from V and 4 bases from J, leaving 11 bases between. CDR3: CASSYSGIRADTQYF. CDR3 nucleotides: TGTGCCAGCAGTTACTCCGGGATTCGCGCAGATACGCAGTATTTT.

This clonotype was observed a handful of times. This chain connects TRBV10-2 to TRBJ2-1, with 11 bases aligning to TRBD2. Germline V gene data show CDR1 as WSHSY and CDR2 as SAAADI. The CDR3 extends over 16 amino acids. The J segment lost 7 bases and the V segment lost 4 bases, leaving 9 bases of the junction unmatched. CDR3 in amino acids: CASSAQLAGVGNEQFF. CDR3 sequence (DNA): TGCGCCAGCAGTGCACAACTAGCGGGAGTCGGGAATGAGCAGTTCTTC.

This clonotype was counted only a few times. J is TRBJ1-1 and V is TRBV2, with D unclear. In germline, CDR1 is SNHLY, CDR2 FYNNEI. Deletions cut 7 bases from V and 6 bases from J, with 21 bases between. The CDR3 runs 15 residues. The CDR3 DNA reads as TGTGCCAGCACCCTGTGGGATATAAGAACGCCTGAAGCTTTCTTT. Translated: CASTLWDIRTPEAFF.

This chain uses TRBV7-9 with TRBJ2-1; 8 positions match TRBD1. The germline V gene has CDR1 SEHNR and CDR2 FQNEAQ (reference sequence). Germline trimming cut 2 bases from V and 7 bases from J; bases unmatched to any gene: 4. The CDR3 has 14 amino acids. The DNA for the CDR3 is TGTGCCAGCAGCTTACAGGGGGCGCGGAATGAGCAGTTCTTC. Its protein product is CASSLQGARNEQFF.

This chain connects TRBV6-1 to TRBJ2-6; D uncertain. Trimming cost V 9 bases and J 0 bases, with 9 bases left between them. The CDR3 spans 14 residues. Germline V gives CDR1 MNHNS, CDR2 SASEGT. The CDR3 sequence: CASGRTSGANVLTF. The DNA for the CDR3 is TGTGCCAGTGGACGGACCTCTGGGGCCAACGTCCTGACTTTC.

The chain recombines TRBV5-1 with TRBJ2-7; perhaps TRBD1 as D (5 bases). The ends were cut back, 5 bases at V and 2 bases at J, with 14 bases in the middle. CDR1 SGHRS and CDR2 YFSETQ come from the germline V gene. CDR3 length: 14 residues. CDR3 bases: TGCGCCAGCAGGGGCACAGGAGATACCTACGAGCAGTACTTC. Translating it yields CASRGTGDTYEQYF.

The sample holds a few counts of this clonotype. As DNA, the CDR3 is TGTGCCAGCAGCGTAGCAGGTAGCCGGTCCTACAATGAGCAGTTCTTC. Encoded protein: CASSVAGSRSYNEQFF. The chain employs TRBV9 and TRBJ2-1; D remains unclear. Trimming left V 0 bases short and J 1 base short, with 11 bases between. This CDR3 has 16 residues. Germline-derived CDR1 and CDR2 are SGDLS and YYNGEE. The whole variable domain, filled in from reference TRBV9 and TRBJ2-1, reads DSGVTQTPKHLITATGQRVTLRCSPRSGDLSVYWYQQSLDQGLQFLIQYYNGEERAKGNILERFSAQQFPDLHSELNLSSLELGDSALYFCASSVAGSRSYNEQFFGPGTRLTVL.

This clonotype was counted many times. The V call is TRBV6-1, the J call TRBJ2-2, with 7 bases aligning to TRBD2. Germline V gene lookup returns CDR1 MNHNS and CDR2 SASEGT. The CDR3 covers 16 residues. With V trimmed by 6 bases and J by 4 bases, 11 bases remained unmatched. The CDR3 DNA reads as TGTGCCAGCAGCCAACACGACGGGGGGTTCACCGGGGAGCTGTTTTTT. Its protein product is CASSQHDGGFTGELFF.

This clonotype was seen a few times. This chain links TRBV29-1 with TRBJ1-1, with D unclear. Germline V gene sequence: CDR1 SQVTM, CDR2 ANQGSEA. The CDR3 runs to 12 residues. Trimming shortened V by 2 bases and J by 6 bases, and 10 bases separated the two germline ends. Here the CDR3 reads CSVEPGRAEAFF. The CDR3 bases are TGCAGCGTTGAACCAGGAAGGGCTGAAGCTTTCTTT.

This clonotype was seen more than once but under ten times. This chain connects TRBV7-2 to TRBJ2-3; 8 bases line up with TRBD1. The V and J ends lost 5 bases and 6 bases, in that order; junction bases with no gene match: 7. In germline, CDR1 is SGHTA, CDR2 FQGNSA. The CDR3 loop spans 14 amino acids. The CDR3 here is CASSIPGGVDTQYF. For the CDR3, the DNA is TGTGCCAGCAGCATCCCAGGGGGCGTGGATACGCAGTATTTT.

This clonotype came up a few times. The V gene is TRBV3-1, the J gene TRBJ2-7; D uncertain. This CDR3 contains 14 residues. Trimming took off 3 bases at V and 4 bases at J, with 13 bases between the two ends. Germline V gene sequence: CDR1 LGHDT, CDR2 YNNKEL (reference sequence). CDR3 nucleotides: TGTGCCAGCAGCCACCGGTCCCCCACATACGAGCAGTACTTC. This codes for CASSHRSPTYEQYF.

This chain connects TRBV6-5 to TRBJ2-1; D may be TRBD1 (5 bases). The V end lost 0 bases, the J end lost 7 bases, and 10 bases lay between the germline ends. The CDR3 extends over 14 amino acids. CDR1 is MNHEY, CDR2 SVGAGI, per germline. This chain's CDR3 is CASSYSVRTNEQFF. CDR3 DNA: TGTGCCAGCAGTTACTCCGTCAGGACAAATGAGCAGTTCTTC.

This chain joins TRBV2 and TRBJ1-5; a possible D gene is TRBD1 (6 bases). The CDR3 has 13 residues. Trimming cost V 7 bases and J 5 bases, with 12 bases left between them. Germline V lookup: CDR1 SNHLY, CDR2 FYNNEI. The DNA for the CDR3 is TGTGCCAGCACCCCGGGGGGCCATCAGCCCCAGCATTTT. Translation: CASTPGGHQPQHF. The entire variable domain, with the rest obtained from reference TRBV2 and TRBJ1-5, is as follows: EPEVTQTPSHQVTQMGQEVILRCVPISNHLYFYWYRQILGQKVEFLVSFYNNEISEKSEIFDDQFSVERPDGSNFTLKIRSTKLEDSAMYFCASTPGGHQPQHFGDGTRLSIL.

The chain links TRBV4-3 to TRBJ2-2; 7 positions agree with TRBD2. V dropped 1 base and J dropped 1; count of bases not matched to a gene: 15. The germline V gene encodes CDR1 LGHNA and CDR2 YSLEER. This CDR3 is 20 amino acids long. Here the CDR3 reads CASSQADPGLNLVNTGELFF. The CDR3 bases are TGCGCCAGCAGCCAAGCCGACCCGGGACTAAACTTGGTGAACACCGGGGAGCTGTTTTTT.

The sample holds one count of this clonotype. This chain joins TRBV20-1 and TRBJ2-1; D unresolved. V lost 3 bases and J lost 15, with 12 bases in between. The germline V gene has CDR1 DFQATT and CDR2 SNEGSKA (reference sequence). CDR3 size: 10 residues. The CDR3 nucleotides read TGCAGTGCTAGTAGATTCGATTCGTTCTTC. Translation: CSASRFDSFF.

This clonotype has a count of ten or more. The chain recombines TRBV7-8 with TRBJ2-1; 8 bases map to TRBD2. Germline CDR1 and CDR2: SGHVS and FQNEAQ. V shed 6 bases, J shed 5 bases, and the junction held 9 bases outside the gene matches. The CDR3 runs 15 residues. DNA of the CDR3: TGTGCCAGCAGGAACCCTCTAGCGGGCAACAATGAGCAGTTCTTC. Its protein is CASRNPLAGNNEQFF.

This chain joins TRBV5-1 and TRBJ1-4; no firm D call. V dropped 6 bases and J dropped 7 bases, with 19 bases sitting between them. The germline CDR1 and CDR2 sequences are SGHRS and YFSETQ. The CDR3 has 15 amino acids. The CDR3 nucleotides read TGCGCCAGCACCCAAGAGGGAGGAGTACGTGAAAAACTGTTTTTT. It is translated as CASTQEGGVREKLFF.

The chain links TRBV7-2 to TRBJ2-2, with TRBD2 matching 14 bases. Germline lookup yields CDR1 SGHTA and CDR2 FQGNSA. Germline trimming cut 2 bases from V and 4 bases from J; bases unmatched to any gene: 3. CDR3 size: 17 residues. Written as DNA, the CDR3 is TGTGCCAGCAGCTTACCGGGACTAGCGGGAGTCACCGGGGAGCTGTTTTTT. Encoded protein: CASSLPGLAGVTGELFF.

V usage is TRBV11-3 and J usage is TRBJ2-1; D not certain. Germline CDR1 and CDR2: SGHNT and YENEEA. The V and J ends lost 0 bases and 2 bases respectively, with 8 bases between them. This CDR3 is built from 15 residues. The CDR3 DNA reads TGTGCCAGCAGCTTAGAGGATGGTCCCTACAATGAGCAGTTCTTC. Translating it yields CASSLEDGPYNEQFF.

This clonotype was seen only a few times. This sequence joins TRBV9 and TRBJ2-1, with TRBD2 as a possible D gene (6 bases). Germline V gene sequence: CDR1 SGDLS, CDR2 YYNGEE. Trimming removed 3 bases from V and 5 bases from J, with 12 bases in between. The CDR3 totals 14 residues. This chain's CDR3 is CASSAAGRNNEQFF. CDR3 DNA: TGTGCCAGCAGCGCGGCGGGGAGGAACAATGAGCAGTTCTTC.